A single sample gave rise to the 14 T cell receptor beta chains below, sequenced in a study of vaccination and CD4 T cells after COVID-19. An Oncomine TCR Beta short-read assay was used to sequence the DNA from cultured CD4+ T cells. TCRdb re-derived calls from the PCR reads in MiXCR, one entry per CDR3 protein. The sample gives around 10,000 distinct CDR3 sequences, more than 30% of which show up once; almost 30% is in the top ten. No antigen has been assigned to these receptors. The treatment here: 10-day PBMC culture with coronavirus spike peptide pools or control peptides (ViraFEST assay). Sample: cultured CD4+ T cells from blood. Source of these receptors: a human donor with COVID-19.

The V and J genes are TRBV6-1 and TRBJ2-7; TRBD2 is a possible D gene (6 bases). Germline lookup yields CDR1 MNHNS and CDR2 SASEGT. V lost 8 bases, J lost 0 bases, and 14 bases lay in between. The CDR3 totals 14 residues. The CDR3 DNA sequence: TGTGCCAGCCAAGTTGGCGGGATCTCCTACGAGCAGTACTTC. Protein sequence: CASQVGGISYEQYF.

This clonotype was seen a few times. The chain combines TRBV7-3 with TRBJ2-2; D is possibly TRBD2 (5 bases). The V gene lost 5 bases and the J gene lost 4 bases, with 14 bases spanning the gap. The germline V gene has CDR1 SGHTA and CDR2 FQGTGA. The CDR3 runs 15 residues. The CDR3 sequence is CASSKAGVGTGELFF. CDR3 sequence (DNA): TGTGCCAGCAGCAAGGCCGGGGTGGGCACCGGGGAGCTGTTTTTT.

By proportion, this clonotype is medium-sized. The chain couples TRBV7-8 to TRBJ1-5, with D hard to call. Germline CDR1 and CDR2: SGHVS and FQNEAQ. V was clipped by 4 bases and J by 0 bases, with 10 bases between them. The CDR3 is 15 residues long. The CDR3 DNA reads TGTGCCAGCAGCTCCGATTTGAATAGCAATCAGCCCCAGCATTTT. Its protein product is CASSSDLNSNQPQHF.

There are a few counts of this clonotype. This chain joins TRBV27 and TRBJ2-1; D might be TRBD2 (5 bases). Trimming shortened V by 9 bases and J by 4 bases, and 7 bases separated the two germline ends. The germline gives CDR1 MNHEY, CDR2 SMNVEV (reference sequence). The CDR3 loop spans 11 amino acids. Here the CDR3 DNA reads TGTGCCAGTAGCGTTTACAATGAGCAGTTCTTC. The encoded protein is CASSVYNEQFF.

The genes are TRBV30 and TRBJ2-5, with D unclear. From germline, CDR1 is GTSNPN and CDR2 SVGIG (reference sequence). Trimming removed 2 bases at V and 5 bases at J, with 9 bases between. This CDR3 is 12 amino acids long. The CDR3 spells CAWSKGWETQYF. CDR3 sequence (DNA): TGTGCCTGGAGTAAAGGTTGGGAGACCCAGTACTTC.

By frequency in the sample, this clonotype is medium-sized. The chain joins TRBV11-2 to TRBJ1-5, with 7 positions matching TRBD1. The CDR3 has 14 amino acids. V shed 3 bases, J shed 6 bases, and the junction held 5 bases outside the gene matches. Germline V gene sequence: CDR1 SGHAT, CDR2 FQNNGV. As DNA, the CDR3 is TGTGCCAGCAGCTTCGACAGGGCTGGTCAGCCCCAGCATTTT. Translating it yields CASSFDRAGQPQHF.

The chain recombines TRBV4-2 with TRBJ1-3; possible D gene TRBD1, 5 bases. The ends were cut back, 5 bases at V and 4 bases at J, with 12 bases in the middle. Germline V gene lookup returns CDR1 LGHNA and CDR2 YNFKEQ. The CDR3 totals 14 residues. The CDR3 region has the DNA TGTGCCAGCAGCTCGGGGGGTGAGGGAAACACCATATATTTT. Translated: CASSSGGEGNTIYF.

The chain employs TRBV20-1 and TRBJ2-7, with a weak D call TRBD2 (5 bases). The CDR3 is 14 residues long. Deletions cut 0 bases from V and 2 bases from J, with 11 bases between. Germline V gene sequence: CDR1 DFQATT, CDR2 SNEGSKA (reference sequence). The CDR3: CSARETISAYEQYF. The CDR3 coding sequence is TGCAGTGCTAGAGAGACTATTTCGGCCTACGAGCAGTACTTC.

V and J are TRBV20-1 and TRBJ1-6; maybe TRBD1 (6 bases). The CDR3 has 17 amino acids. Per the germline V gene, CDR1 is DFQATT and CDR2 is SNEGSKA (reference sequence). The V gene lost 4 bases and the J gene lost 0 bases, with 16 bases spanning the gap. The CDR3 DNA reads as TGCAGTGCTAACCCGACAGGCCCAAGCTCCTATAATTCACCCCTCCACTTT. Protein sequence: CSANPTGPSSYNSPLHF.

The CDR3 region has the DNA TGTGCCAGCAGTACAACCGGGACAGAAAGTGGACCCCTCCACTTT. It translates to CASSTTGTESGPLHF. The chain employs TRBV7-9 and TRBJ1-6, with 7 bases that match TRBD1. Germline-derived CDR1 and CDR2 are SEHNR and FQNEAQ (reference sequence). This CDR3 spans 15 amino acids. The trim removed 6 bases at V and 12 bases at J, leaving 14 bases unmatched.

CDR3 loop: CASSANPEGTGELFF. The CDR3 DNA reads TGTGCCAGCAGCGCTAACCCTGAGGGCACCGGGGAGCTGTTTTTT. V is TRBV7-9 and J is TRBJ2-2; perhaps TRBD2 as D (5 bases). Trimming removed 5 bases at V and 4 bases at J, with 14 bases between. Germline CDR1 is SEHNR and CDR2 is FQNEAQ (reference sequence). The CDR3 spans 15 residues.

This clonotype was observed a few times. V gene TRBV24-1 combines with J gene TRBJ1-5, with D unclear. With 3 bases removed from V and 9 bases from J, the gap between germline ends came to 17 bases. Germline lookup yields CDR1 KGHDR and CDR2 SFDVKD. CDR3 length: 15 residues. The CDR3, as DNA: TGTGCCACCAGTGATGAGTCTTGGGGTTTTGGGCCCCAGCATTTT. Encoded protein: CATSDESWGFGPQHF.

This clonotype was detected only a few times. V is TRBV6-5 and J is TRBJ2-5; 9 positions match TRBD1. With 2 bases clipped from V and 5 bases from J, the junction kept 6 bases outside the gene matches. CDR3 length equals 15 residues. Germline assignment: CDR1 MNHEY and CDR2 SVGAGI. The CDR3 sequence is CASSYRNRGRETQYF. The CDR3 DNA reads TGTGCCAGCAGTTACAGAAACAGGGGGCGGGAGACCCAGTACTTC.

CDR3 loop: CASTPLTGTLNYGYTF. As DNA, the CDR3 is TGTGCCAGCACTCCTCTGACCGGGACACTTAACTATGGCTACACCTTC. This chain links TRBV6-1 with TRBJ1-2; possibly TRBD1 for D (6 bases). Trimming cost V 7 bases and J 1 base, with 19 bases left between them. The CDR3 spans 16 residues. In germline, CDR1 is MNHNS, CDR2 SASEGT.